The entry below gives a single T cell receptor (beta chain) sequence along with its context. Antigen unknown. This entry belongs to a study of cytomegalovirus exposure and HLA in healthy donors. The wider study: Among the 370 or so donors who were genotyped, approximately 83% fell in the genetic ancestry cluster that is associated with self-reported Caucasian donors. Study outcomes and limitations: Later examination showed HLA-associated TCR beta chains had greater clonal expansion than equally common others. When analyzed later, a missense DCLRE1C variant was found to be linked to TCR beta V- and J-gene trimming. It has been reported that TCR beta sequences accurately predicted the HLA-A and HLA-B alleles of most subjects.

The PCR was carried out with 60 Vbeta primers and 13 Jbeta primers. Sequencing used immunoSEQ multiplex PCR; TCRdb keeps in-frame clones, though not all of them. The profile shows 200,000 to 250,000 clones, approximately 87% of them singletons. The CDR3 is 14 residues long. Germline V lookup: CDR1 SEHNR, CDR2 FQNEAQ (reference sequence). The germline V and J ends were trimmed by 4 bases and 7 bases, with 14 bases remaining between them. The rearrangement uses TRBV7-9 and TRBJ2-1, with TRBD1 as a possible D gene (6 bases). The TCR comes from a human donor in good health. Material for sequencing was PBMCs. The CDR3 sequence: CASSWGQGSNEQFF. For the CDR3, the DNA is TGTGCCAGCAGCTGGGGGCAGGGGTCGAATGAGCAGTTCTTC. The variable domain in full, with the rest retrieved from reference TRBV7-9 and TRBJ2-1, is DTGVSQNPRHKITKRGQNVTFRCDPISEHNRLYWYRQTLGQGPEFLTYFQNEAQLEKSRLLSDRFSAERPKGSFSTLEIQRTEQGDSAMYLCASSWGQGSNEQFFGPGTRLTVL.